This passage covers 5 T cell receptor beta chains from one sample sequenced in a study of shared clonotypes between healthy human individuals. Generated by immunoSEQ multiplex PCR, the TCRdb table keeps only in-frame clones and is missing some. The sample shows roughly 1,500,000 clones, about 98% of them seen only once. Specimen: naive CD4+ T cells sorted from blood. This sample's subset: CD45RA+ positively selected. The receptors stem from a man aged 25 to 45 in good health.

The genes are TRBV7-2 and TRBJ2-1; TRBD2 aligns across 7 bases. The CDR3 contains 15 residues. The V and J ends lost 1 base and 7 bases, in that order; junction bases with no gene match: 7. The germline V gene has CDR1 SGHTA and CDR2 FQGNSA. CDR3 nucleotide sequence: TGTGCCAGCAGCTTAGAGGGCGGGAGAAGGAATGAGCAGTTCTTC. It translates to CASSLEGGRRNEQFF.

The chain uses TRBV27 and TRBJ2-7; D might be TRBD1 (6 bases). This CDR3 has 13 amino acids. The germline gives CDR1 MNHEY, CDR2 SMNVEV (reference sequence). Trimming removed 4 bases at V and 3 bases at J, with 10 bases between. CDR3 sequence reads: CASSSGTFYEQYF. In DNA form, the CDR3 reads TGTGCCAGCAGTTCGGGGACATTCTACGAGCAGTACTTC.

The chain couples TRBV7-9 to TRBJ1-2; possible D gene TRBD1, 5 bases. The CDR3 loop spans 13 amino acids. V was clipped by 5 bases and J by 3 bases, with 10 bases between them. Per the germline V gene, CDR1 is SEHNR and CDR2 is FQNEAQ (reference sequence). CDR3 coding DNA: TGTGCCAGCAGCGCAAGAGGGGACTATGGCTACACCTTC. Its protein product is CASSARGDYGYTF.

The chain recombines TRBV6-1 with TRBJ1-1; D uncertain. The length of the CDR3 is 12 residues. Per the germline V gene, CDR1 is MNHNS and CDR2 is SASEGT. The germline V and J ends were trimmed by 8 bases and 0 bases, with 7 bases remaining between them. The CDR3 DNA reads TGTGCCAGCCGCGAGGTGAACACTGAAGCTTTCTTT. Translation: CASREVNTEAFF.

The J gene is TRBJ1-4, the V gene TRBV28; weak D call: TRBD1 (6 bases). The CDR3 is 14 residues long. Germline assignment: CDR1 MDHEN and CDR2 SYDVKM. Trimming removed 6 bases from V and 5 bases from J, with 13 bases in between. The CDR3: CASSQTGLNEKLFF. CDR3 bases: TGTGCCAGCAGCCAGACAGGTCTCAATGAAAAACTGTTTTTT.